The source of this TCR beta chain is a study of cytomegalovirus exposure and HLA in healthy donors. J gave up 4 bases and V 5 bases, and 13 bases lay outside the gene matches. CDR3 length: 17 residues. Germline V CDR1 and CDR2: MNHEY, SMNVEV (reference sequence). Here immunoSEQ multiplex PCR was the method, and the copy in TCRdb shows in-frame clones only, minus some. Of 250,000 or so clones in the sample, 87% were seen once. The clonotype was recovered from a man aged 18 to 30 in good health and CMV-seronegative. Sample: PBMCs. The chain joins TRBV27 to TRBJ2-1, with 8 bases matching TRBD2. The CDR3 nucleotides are TGTGCCAGCAGTCCCGGCCGAGGGCGGGGGGTTTACAATGAGCAGTTCTTC. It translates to CASSPGRGRGVYNEQFF.